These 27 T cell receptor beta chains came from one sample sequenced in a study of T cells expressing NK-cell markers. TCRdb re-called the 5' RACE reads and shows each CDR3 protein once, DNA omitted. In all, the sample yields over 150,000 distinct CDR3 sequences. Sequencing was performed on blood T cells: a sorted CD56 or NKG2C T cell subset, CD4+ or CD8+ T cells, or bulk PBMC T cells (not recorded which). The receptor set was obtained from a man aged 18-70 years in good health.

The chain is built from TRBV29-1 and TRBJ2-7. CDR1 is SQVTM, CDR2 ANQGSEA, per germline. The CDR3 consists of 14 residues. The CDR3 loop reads CSVEIRGGLYEQYF.

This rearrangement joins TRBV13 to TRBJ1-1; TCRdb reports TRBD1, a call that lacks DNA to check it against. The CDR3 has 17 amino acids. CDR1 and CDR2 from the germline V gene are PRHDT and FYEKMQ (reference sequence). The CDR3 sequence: CASSLGQGGYMNTEAFF.

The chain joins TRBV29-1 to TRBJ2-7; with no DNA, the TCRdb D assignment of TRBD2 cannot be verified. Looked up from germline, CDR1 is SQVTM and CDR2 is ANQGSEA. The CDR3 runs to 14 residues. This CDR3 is CSVTGTDLLYEQYF.

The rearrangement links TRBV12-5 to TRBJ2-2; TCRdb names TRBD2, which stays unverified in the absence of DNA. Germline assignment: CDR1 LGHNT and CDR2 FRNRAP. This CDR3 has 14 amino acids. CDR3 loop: CASGSSLAGGELFF.

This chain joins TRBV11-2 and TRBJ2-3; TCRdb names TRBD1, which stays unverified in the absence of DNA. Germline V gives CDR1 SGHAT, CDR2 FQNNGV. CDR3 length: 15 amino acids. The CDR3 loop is CASSLSQGAADTQYF.

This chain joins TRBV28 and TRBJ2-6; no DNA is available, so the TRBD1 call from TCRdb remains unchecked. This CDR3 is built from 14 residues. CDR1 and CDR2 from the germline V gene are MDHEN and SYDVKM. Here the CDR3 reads CASETGSGANVLTF.

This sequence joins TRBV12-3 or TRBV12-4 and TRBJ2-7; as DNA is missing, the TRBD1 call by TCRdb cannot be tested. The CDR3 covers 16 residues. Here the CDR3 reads CASSHGWLGQGDEQYF.

CDR3 sequence: CASSLTNGGGGNNEQFF. The rearrangement links TRBV7-8 to TRBJ2-1; the TCRdb D gene call, TRBD2, has no DNA to confirm it. In germline, CDR1 is SGHVS, CDR2 FQNEAQ. This CDR3 has 17 residues.

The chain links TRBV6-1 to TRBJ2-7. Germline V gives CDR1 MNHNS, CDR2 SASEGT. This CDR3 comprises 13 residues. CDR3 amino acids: CASSDRSSYEQYF.

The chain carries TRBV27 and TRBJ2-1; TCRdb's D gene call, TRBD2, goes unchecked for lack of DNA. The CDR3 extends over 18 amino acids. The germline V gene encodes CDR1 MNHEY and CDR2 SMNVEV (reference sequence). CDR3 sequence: CASSLDGTSLGFHNEQFF.

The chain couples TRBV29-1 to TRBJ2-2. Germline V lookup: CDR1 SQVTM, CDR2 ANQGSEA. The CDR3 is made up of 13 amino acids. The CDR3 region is CSVERENTGELFF.

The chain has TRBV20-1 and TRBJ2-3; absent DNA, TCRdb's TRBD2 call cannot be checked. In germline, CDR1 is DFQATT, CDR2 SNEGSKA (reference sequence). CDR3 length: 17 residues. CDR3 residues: CSARLAETNPSTDTQYF.

The CDR3 sequence: CASSLVGQLNEQFF. The J gene is TRBJ2-1, the V gene TRBV5-1. Germline loops: CDR1 SGHRS, CDR2 YFSETQ. CDR3 length equals 14 residues.

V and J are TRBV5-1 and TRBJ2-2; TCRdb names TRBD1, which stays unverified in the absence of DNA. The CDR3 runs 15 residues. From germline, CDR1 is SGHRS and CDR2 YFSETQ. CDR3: CASSSGQGGTGELFF.

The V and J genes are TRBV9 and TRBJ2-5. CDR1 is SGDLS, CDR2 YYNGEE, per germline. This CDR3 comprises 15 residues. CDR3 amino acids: CASSVYGLNGETQYF.

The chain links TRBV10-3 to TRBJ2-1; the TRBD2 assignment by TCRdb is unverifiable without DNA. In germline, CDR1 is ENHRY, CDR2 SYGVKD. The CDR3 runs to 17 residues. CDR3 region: CAISESIQRGGLNEQFF.

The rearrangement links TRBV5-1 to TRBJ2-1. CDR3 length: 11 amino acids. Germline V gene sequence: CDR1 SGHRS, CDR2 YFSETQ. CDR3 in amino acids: CASSLYNEQFF.

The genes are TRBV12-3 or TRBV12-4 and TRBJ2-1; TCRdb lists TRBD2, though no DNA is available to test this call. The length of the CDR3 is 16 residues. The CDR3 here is CASSPLAGGPGNEQFF.

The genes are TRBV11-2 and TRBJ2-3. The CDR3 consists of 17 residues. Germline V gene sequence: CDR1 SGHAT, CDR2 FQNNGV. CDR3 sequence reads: CASSLYYSGTSTDTQYF.

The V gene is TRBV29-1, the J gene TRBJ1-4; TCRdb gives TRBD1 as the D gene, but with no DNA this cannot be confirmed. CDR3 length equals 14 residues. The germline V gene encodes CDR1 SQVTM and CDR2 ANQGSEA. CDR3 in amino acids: CSVEGQGASEKLFF.

The CDR3 spells CASSESTDYNSPLHF. This chain uses TRBV25-1 with TRBJ1-6. The CDR3 contains 15 residues. Germline V gene lookup returns CDR1 MGHDK and CDR2 SYGVNS.

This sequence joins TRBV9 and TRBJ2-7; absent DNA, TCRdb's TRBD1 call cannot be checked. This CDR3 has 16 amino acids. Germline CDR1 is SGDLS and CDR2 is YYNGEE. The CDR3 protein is CASSDPGAGGTYEQYF.

The CDR3 is CASSLDRRYANTGELFF. The chain has TRBV12-3 or TRBV12-4 and TRBJ2-2; TCRdb names TRBD1, which stays unverified in the absence of DNA. This CDR3 is 17 amino acids long.

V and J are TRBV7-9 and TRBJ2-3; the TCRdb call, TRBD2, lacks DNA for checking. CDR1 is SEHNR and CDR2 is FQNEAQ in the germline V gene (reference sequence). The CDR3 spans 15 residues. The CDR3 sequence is CASRSGGGAADTQYF.

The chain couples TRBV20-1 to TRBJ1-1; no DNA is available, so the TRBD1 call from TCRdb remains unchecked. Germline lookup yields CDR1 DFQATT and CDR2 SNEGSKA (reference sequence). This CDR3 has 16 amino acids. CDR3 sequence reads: CSARPGHLFMNTEAFF.

CDR3: CASSSTGDYGYTF. The chain links TRBV13 to TRBJ1-2; TCRdb's assignment of TRBD1 cannot be checked, as there is no DNA. The CDR3 runs to 13 residues. CDR1 and CDR2 from the germline V gene are PRHDT and FYEKMQ (reference sequence).

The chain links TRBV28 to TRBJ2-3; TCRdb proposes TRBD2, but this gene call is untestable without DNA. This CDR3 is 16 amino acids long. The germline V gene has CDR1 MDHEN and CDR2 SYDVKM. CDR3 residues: CASSPERGGRTDTQYF.